Listed below are T cell receptor beta chains from one sample, sequenced in a study of CD8+CD57+ T cells in acquired aplastic anemia. TCRdb passed the reads through MiXCR, listing each CDR3 protein once. The sample lists roughly 300,000 distinct CDR3 sequences, roughly three fifths occurring once. Sequencing was performed on sorted CD4+, CD8+, or CD8+CD57+ T cells (not recorded which) from PBMCs. The receptors here all came from a human donor with severe aplastic anemia or a healthy control (not recorded which). CDR3s include the opening cysteine and the closing phenylalanine or tryptophan. The D gene is left open where the match is weak. Clone size, where shown, is once, few, many, or a class for clones that have expanded.

v_call	cdr3_length	clone_size	d_call	j_call	cdr3_nt	cdr3_aa
TRBV9	15	many	NA	TRBJ2-2	TGTGCCAGCAGCGTAGTTGGGGGGCCGGGCGGGGAGCTGTTTTTT	CASSVVGGPGGELFF
TRBV20-1	17	once	TRBD1	TRBJ2-7	TGCAGTGCTACGCTTTCGGGACAGGGGGGTGCATTCTACGAGCAGTACTTC	CSATLSGQGGAFYEQYF
TRBV25-1	15	many	TRBD1	TRBJ1-5	TGTGCCAGCAGTTCTGGGACAGGGGTCTCTCAGCCCCAGCATTTT	CASSSGTGVSQPQHF
TRBV6-1	15	many	TRBD1	TRBJ2-7	TGTGCCAGCATGTATGGGACAGGGGTTTCCTACGAGCAGTACTTC	CASMYGTGVSYEQYF
TRBV7-9	13	NA	NA	TRBJ2-7	TGTGCCAGCAGCTTCCCTGGTATCCACGAGCAGTACTTC	CASSFPGIHEQYF
TRBV29-1	13	NA	TRBD1	TRBJ2-7	TGCAGCGTTGAAGGTCAGGGGGTAGGCGAGCAGTACTTC	CSVEGQGVGEQYF
TRBV20-1	15	many	TRBD2	TRBJ2-3	TGCAGTGCCCTACTGCGGGGGGGGAGGGTAGATACGCAGTATTTT	CSALLRGGRVDTQYF
TRBV5-1	16	NA	NA	TRBJ2-1	TGCGCCAGCAGTAGGCAGGGGGGAACTCCCTACAATGAGCAGTTCTTC	CASSRQGGTPYNEQFF
TRBV7-8	15	few	NA	TRBJ2-3	TGTGCCAGCAGCACCGAAGTCTTGGGGACAGATACGCAGTATTTT	CASSTEVLGTDTQYF
TRBV6-1	13	many	NA	TRBJ1-5	TGTGCCAGCAGCAGACAGCGCAATCAGCCCCAGCATTTT	CASSRQRNQPQHF
TRBV7-2	13	many	NA	TRBJ1-2	TGTGCCAGCAGCATAGGGTCTAGTTATGGCTACACCTTC	CASSIGSSYGYTF
TRBV24-1	15	NA	NA	TRBJ2-7	TGTGCCAGCAGTTGGGATAGCGTCGTCGAGGACGAGCAGTACTTC	CASSWDSVVEDEQYF
TRBV20-1	15	NA	TRBD2	TRBJ2-7	TGCAGTGCTAGAGACGTAGCGGGAGGATACTACGAGCAGTACTTC	CSARDVAGGYYEQYF
TRBV12-5	16	NA	NA	TRBJ1-5	TGTGCTAGTGGTTTGGGCCAGGGTAACAGCAATCAGCCCCAGCATTTT	CASGLGQGNSNQPQHF
TRBV12-5	11	NA	NA	TRBJ1-2	TGTGCCAGCAGTTTTTCAGATGGCTACACCTTC	CASSFSDGYTF
TRBV5-1	15	once	NA	TRBJ2-7	TGCGCCAGCAGCTTGGTGGGGGAGGTCTTCTACGAGCAGTACTTC	CASSLVGEVFYEQYF
TRBV29-1	14	NA	TRBD2	TRBJ2-1	TGCAGCGTTGGGCGGGAGGTACCCTACAATGAGCAGTTCTTC	CSVGREVPYNEQFF
TRBV5-1	19	NA	TRBD1	TRBJ2-6	TGCGCCAGCAGCCTGGATGGGACAGGATCCCCTTTTGAGGCCAACGTCCTGACTTTC	CASSLDGTGSPFEANVLTF
TRBV6-9	12	NA	NA	TRBJ2-1	TGTGCCAGCAGGCGTGATGGGAATGAGCAGTTCTTC	CASRRDGNEQFF